The 7 T cell receptor beta chains listed next were all sequenced from one sample in a study. TCRdb reprocessed the RT-PCR reads with MiXCR, giving one entry per CDR3 protein. This table has 650,000 to 800,000 distinct CDR3 sequences, more than 13% appearing once. Material for sequencing was memory CD4+ T cells from blood. The receptor source for this set is a female donor in good health, serving as a healthy control.

The V gene is TRBV25-1, the J gene TRBJ2-3, with D perhaps matching TRBD1 or TRBD2 (5 bases each). Trimming took off 4 bases at V and 10 bases at J, with 18 bases between the two ends. Germline V lookup: CDR1 MGHDK, CDR2 SYGVNS. This CDR3 contains 14 residues. In DNA, the CDR3 is TGTGCCAGCAGTGGAACGGGACGTTTTGGAGCGCAGTATTTT. It specifies CASSGTGRFGAQYF. The full variable domain, completed using reference TRBV25-1 and TRBJ2-3, is EADIYQTPRYLVIGTGKKITLECSQTMGHDKMYWYQQDPGMELHLIHYSYGVNSTEKGDLSSESTVSRIRTEHFPLTLESARPSHTSQYLCASSGTGRFGAQYFGPGTRLTVL.

This clonotype was picked up a small number of times. This sequence joins TRBV20-1 and TRBJ2-7, with TRBD2 matching over 10 bases. CDR3 length equals 17 residues. Germline V gene sequence: CDR1 DFQATT, CDR2 SNEGSKA (reference sequence). V shed 0 bases and J 0 bases; nucleotides not matched to a gene: 8. CDR3 DNA: TGCAGTGCTAGAGATCTTCAACTAGCGGGGTCCTCCTACGAGCAGTACTTC. Translation: CSARDLQLAGSSYEQYF.

The chain has TRBV24-1 and TRBJ1-5; D perhaps matches TRBD1 (5 bases). CDR3 length: 13 residues. V was clipped by 5 bases and J by 3 bases, with 7 bases between them. Germline values: CDR1 KGHDR, CDR2 SFDVKD. Written as DNA, the CDR3 is TGTGCCACCAGTGGACAGTTCAATCAGCCCCAGCATTTT. Amino acids: CATSGQFNQPQHF.

The chain employs TRBV9 and TRBJ2-5, with unresolved D. CDR3 size: 16 residues. Looked up from germline, CDR1 is SGDLS and CDR2 is YYNGEE. V was trimmed by 0 bases and J by 0 bases, leaving 12 bases between them. DNA of the CDR3: TGTGCCAGCAGCGTAGCGGGTACATCGTACCAAGAGACCCAGTACTTC. Amino acid sequence: CASSVAGTSYQETQYF.

This clonotype occurred a few times. The chain recombines TRBV6-5 with TRBJ1-1; D is unresolved. Germline-derived CDR1 and CDR2 are MNHEY and SVGAGI. V dropped 6 bases and J dropped 3 bases, with 11 bases sitting between them. This CDR3 comprises 13 residues. The chain's CDR3 is CASSPIRDTEAFF. For the CDR3, the DNA is TGTGCCAGCAGCCCTATCCGGGACACTGAAGCTTTCTTT.

The sample holds many counts of this clonotype. The chain employs TRBV6-6 and TRBJ1-1; the match to TRBD1 covers 7 bases. After removal of 2 bases from V and 4 bases from J, the junction contained 1 base not matched to a gene. The CDR3 has 13 amino acids. In germline, CDR1 is MNHNY, CDR2 SVGAGI (reference sequence). The CDR3 coding sequence is TGTGCCAGCAGTTACGCAGGGGGCACTGAAGCTTTCTTT. It yields the protein CASSYAGGTEAFF.

V and J are TRBV28 and TRBJ2-3; no definite D call. The germline V gene encodes CDR1 MDHEN and CDR2 SYDVKM. V lost 3 bases to trimming and J lost 2 bases, with 12 bases between them. This CDR3 is 15 amino acids long. The CDR3 DNA is TGTGCCAGCAGTTTTCCTCCGGAACTCACAGATACGCAGTATTTT. Its protein product is CASSFPPELTDTQYF. Using reference TRBV28 and TRBJ2-3 for the parts outside the CDR3, the full variable domain is DVKVTQSSRYLVKRTGEKVFLECVQDMDHENMFWYRQDPGLGLRLIYFSYDVKMKEKGDIPEGYSVSREKKERFSLILESASTNQTSMYLCASSFPPELTDTQYFGPGTRLTVL.